The source of this T cell receptor beta chain is a study of regulatory T cells in long-lasting Graves disease. Time point meaning: newly diagnosed GD, antithyroid drugs for less than 3 months. Making the TCR library involved RNA that had been extracted from PBMCs. Roughly 10 milliliters of peripheral blood were taken and placed in EDTA tubes. The study's findings and limits: Persistent-disease Graves' patients showed less TCR diversity than new cases.

A word on this clonotype: Its antigen is unknown.

To make TCR beta libraries, researchers used iRepertoire HTBI primers and Arm-PCR of CDR3 regions. MiXCR, run by TCRdb on the multiplex PCR reads, gives a single entry per CDR3 protein. The sample includes 360,000 or so distinct CDR3 sequences, 15% to 20% of them seen just once. V was clipped by 1 base and J by 2 bases, with 12 bases between them. Per germline, CDR1 SGHRS and CDR2 YFSETQ. This CDR3 contains 15 residues. These data were also filed under a second study, of T cells in Graves' hyperthyroidism and ophthalmopathy. As that report states: Exclusions: uncontrolled infection, other autoimmune disease, pregnancy, lactation.

The sequences come from peripheral blood mononuclear cells (PBMCs), collected at new diagnosis, from a patient treated with antithyroid drugs. The J gene is TRBJ2-5, the V gene TRBV5-1, with a weak D call TRBD1 (5 bases). The clonotype comes from a woman between 18 and 29 years old with Graves disease. The CDR3, as DNA: TGCGCCAGCAGCTTGTATCGACAGACTCAAGAGACCCAGTACTTC. Its protein product is CASSLYRQTQETQYF. Looking up the rest from reference TRBV5-1 and TRBJ2-5 gives the full variable domain: KAGVTQTPRYLIKTRGQQVTLSCSPISGHRSVSWYQQTPGQGLQFLFEYFSETQRNKGNFPGRFSGRQFSNSRSEMNVSTLELGDSALYLCASSLYRQTQETQYFGPGTRLLVL.